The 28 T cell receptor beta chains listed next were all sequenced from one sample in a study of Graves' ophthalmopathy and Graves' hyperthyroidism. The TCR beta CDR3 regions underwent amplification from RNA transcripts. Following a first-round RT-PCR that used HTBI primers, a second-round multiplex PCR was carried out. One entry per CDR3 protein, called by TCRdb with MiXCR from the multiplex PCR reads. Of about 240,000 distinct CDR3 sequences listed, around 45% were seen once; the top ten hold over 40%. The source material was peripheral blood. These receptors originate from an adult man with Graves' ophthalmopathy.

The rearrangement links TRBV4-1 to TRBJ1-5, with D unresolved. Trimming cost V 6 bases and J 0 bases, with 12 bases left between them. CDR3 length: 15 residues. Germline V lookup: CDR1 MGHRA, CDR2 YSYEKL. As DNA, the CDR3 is TGCGCCAGCAGTCCCGAGCCTTATAGCAATCAGCCCCAGCATTTT. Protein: CASSPEPYSNQPQHF.

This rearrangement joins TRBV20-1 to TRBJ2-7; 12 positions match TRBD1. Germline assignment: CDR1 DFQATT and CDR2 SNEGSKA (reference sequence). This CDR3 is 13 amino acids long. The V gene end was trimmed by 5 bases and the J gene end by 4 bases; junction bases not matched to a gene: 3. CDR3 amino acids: CSAVGQGAYEQYF. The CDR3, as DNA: TGCAGTGCTGTGGGACAGGGGGCTTACGAGCAGTACTTC.

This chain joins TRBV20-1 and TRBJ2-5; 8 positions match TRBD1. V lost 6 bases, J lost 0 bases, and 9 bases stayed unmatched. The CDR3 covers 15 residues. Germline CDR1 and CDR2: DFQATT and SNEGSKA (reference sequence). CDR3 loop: CSATGTGWYQETQYF. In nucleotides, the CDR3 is TGCAGTGCGACTGGGACAGGATGGTACCAAGAGACCCAGTACTTC.

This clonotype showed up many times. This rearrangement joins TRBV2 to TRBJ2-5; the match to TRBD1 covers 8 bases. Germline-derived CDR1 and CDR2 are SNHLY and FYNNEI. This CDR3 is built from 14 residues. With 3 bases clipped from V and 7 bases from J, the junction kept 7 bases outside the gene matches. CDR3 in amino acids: CASSDNRGTGTQYF. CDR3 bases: TGTGCCAGCAGTGATAACAGGGGGACGGGGACCCAGTACTTC. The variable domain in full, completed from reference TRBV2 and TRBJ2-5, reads EPEVTQTPSHQVTQMGQEVILRCVPISNHLYFYWYRQILGQKVEFLVSFYNNEISEKSEIFDDQFSVERPDGSNFTLKIRSTKLEDSAMYFCASSDNRGTGTQYFGPGTRLLVL.

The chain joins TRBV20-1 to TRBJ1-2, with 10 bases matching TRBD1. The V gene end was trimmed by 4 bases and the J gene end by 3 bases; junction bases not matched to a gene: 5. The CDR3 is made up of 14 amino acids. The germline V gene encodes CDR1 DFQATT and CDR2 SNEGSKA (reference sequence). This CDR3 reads CSAIRQGADYGYTF. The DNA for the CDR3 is TGCAGTGCTATTAGACAGGGGGCAGACTATGGCTACACCTTC.

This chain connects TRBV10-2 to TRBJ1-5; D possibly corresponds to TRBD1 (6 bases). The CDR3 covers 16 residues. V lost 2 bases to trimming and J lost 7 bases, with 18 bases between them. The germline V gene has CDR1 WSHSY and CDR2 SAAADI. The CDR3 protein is CASSERNRAGEQPQHF. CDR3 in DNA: TGCGCCAGCAGTGAGAGAAACAGGGCCGGGGAACAGCCCCAGCATTTT.

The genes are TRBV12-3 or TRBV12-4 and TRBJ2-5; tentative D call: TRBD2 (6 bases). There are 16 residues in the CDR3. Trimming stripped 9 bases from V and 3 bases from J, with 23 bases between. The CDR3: CASHLGVNWREETQYF. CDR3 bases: TGTGCCAGTCATTTGGGGGTTAATTGGAGGGAAGAGACCCAGTACTTC.

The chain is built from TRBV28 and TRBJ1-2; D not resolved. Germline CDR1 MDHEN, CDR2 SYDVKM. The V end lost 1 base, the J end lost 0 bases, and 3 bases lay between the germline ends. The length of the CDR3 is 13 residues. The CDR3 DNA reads TGTGCCAGCAGTTTATTGGCTAACTATGGCTACACCTTC. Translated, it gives CASSLLANYGYTF.

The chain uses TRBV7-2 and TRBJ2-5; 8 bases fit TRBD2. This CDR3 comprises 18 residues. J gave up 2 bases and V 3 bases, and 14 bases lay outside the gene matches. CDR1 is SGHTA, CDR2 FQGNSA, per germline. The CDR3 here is CASSLAVGPSGSQETQYF. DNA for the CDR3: TGTGCCAGCAGCTTGGCGGTAGGGCCTAGCGGGTCGCAAGAGACCCAGTACTTC. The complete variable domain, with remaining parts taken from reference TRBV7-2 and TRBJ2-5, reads GAGVSQSPSNKVTEKGKDVELRCDPISGHTALYWYRQSLGQGLEFLIYFQGNSAPDKSGLPSDRFSAERTGGSVSTLTIQRTQQEDSAVYLCASSLAVGPSGSQETQYFGPGTRLLVL.

The chain's CDR3 is CAISGTGGGPEAFF. CDR3 sequence (DNA): TGTGCCATCAGCGGTACAGGGGGCGGGCCTGAAGCTTTCTTT. The genes are TRBV10-3 and TRBJ1-1; the match to TRBD1 covers 9 bases. This CDR3 region has 14 residues. Germline values: CDR1 ENHRY, CDR2 SYGVKD. V shed 6 bases and J 6 bases; nucleotides not matched to a gene: 8.

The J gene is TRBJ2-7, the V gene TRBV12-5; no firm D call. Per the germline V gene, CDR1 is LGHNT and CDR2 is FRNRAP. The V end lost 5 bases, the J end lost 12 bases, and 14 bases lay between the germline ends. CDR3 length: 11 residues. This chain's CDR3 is CASGTVAGRYF. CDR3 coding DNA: TGTGCTAGTGGTACGGTCGCCGGGCGGTACTTC. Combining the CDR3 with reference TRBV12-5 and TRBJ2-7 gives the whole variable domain DARVTQTPRHKVTEMGQEVTMRCQPILGHNTVFWYRQTMMQGLELLAYFRNRAPLDDSGMPKDRFSAEMPDATLATLKIQPSEPRDSAVYFCASGTVAGRYFGPGTRLTVT.

The CDR3 is CASSVGDRLGYEQYF. CDR3 nucleotides: TGTGCCAGCAGCGTAGGGGATAGATTGGGCTACGAGCAGTACTTC. The chain combines TRBV9 with TRBJ2-7; no firm D call. This CDR3 has 15 amino acids. Trimming took off 0 bases at V and 3 bases at J, with 13 bases between the two ends. Looked up from germline, CDR1 is SGDLS and CDR2 is YYNGEE.

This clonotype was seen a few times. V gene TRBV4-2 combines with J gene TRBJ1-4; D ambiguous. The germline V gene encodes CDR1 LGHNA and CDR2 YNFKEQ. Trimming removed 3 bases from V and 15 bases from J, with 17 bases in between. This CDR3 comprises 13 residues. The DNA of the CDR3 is TGTGCCAGCAGCCACCTCCTCGGACGGTGGGTGTTTTTT. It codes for CASSHLLGRWVFF.

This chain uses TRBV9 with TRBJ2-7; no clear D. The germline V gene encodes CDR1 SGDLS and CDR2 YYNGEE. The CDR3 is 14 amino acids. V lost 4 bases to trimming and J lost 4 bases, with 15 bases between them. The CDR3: CASSQLAENYEQYF. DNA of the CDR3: TGTGCCAGCAGCCAACTCGCGGAGAATTACGAGCAGTACTTC. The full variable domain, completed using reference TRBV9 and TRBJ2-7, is DSGVTQTPKHLITATGQRVTLRCSPRSGDLSVYWYQQSLDQGLQFLIQYYNGEERAKGNILERFSAQQFPDLHSELNLSSLELGDSALYFCASSQLAENYEQYFGPGTRLTVT.

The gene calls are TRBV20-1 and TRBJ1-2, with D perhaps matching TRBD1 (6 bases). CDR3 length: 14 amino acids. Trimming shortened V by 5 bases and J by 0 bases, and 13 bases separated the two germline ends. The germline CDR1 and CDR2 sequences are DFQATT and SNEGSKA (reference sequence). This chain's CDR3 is CSALRDTANYGYTF. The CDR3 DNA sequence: TGCAGTGCTCTCCGGGACACAGCTAACTATGGCTACACCTTC.

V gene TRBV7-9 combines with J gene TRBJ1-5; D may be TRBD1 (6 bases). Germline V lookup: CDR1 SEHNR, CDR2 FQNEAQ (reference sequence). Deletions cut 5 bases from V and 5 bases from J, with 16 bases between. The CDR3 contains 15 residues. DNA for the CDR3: TGTGCCAGCAGCCGCGGGACACCCAACCATCAGCCCCAGCATTTT. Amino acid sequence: CASSRGTPNHQPQHF.

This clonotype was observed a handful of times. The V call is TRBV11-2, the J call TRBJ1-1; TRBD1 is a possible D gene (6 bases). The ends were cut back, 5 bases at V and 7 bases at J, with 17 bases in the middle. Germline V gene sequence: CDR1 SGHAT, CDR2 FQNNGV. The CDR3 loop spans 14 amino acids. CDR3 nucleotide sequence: TGTGCCAGCAGCGGAGGGACAATTACCATTGAAGCTTTCTTT. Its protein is CASSGGTITIEAFF.

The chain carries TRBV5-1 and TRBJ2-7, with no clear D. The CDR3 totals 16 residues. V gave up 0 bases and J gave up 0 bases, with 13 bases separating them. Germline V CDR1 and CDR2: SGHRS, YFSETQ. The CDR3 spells CASSLALPMSSYEQYF. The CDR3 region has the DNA TGCGCCAGCAGCTTGGCCCTACCGATGAGCTCCTACGAGCAGTACTTC. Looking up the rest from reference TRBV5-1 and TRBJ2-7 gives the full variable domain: KAGVTQTPRYLIKTRGQQVTLSCSPISGHRSVSWYQQTPGQGLQFLFEYFSETQRNKGNFPGRFSGRQFSNSRSEMNVSTLELGDSALYLCASSLALPMSSYEQYFGPGTRLTVT.

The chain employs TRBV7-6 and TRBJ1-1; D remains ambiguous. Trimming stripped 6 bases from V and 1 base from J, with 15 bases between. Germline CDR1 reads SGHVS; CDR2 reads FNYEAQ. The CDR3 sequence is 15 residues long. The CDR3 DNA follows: TGTGCCAGCAGGGGATTAGGAGGTGGGAACACTGAAGCTTTCTTT. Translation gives CASRGLGGGNTEAFF.

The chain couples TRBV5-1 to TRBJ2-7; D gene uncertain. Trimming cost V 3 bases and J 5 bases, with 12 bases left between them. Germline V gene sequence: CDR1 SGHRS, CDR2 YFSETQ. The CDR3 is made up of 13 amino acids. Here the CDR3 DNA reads TGCGCCAGCAGCTCCGACACTGGCCACGAGCAGTACTTC. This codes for CASSSDTGHEQYF. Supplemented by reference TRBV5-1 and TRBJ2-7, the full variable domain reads KAGVTQTPRYLIKTRGQQVTLSCSPISGHRSVSWYQQTPGQGLQFLFEYFSETQRNKGNFPGRFSGRQFSNSRSEMNVSTLELGDSALYLCASSSDTGHEQYFGPGTRLTVT.

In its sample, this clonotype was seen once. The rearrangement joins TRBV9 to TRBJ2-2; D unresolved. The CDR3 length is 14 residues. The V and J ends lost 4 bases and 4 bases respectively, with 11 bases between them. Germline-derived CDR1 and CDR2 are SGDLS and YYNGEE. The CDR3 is CASSPQRSTGELFF. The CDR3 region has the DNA TGTGCCAGCAGCCCCCAGCGTAGCACCGGGGAGCTGTTTTTT.

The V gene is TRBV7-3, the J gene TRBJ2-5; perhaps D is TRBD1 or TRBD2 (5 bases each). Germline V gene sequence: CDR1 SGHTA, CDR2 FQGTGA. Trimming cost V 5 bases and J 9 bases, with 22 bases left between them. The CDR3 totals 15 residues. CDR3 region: CASSPELRMMGAQYF. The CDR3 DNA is TGTGCCAGCAGCCCCGAACTGCGTATGATGGGGGCCCAGTACTTC.

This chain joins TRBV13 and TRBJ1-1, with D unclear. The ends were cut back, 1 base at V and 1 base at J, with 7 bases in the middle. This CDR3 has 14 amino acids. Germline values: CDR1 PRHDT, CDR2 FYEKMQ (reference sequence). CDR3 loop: CASSLDGGNTEAFF. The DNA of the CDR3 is TGTGCCAGCAGCTTAGACGGCGGGAACACTGAAGCTTTCTTT.

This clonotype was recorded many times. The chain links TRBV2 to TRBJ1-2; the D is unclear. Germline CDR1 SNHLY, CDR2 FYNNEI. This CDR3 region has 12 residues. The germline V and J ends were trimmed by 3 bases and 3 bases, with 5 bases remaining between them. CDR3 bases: TGTGCCAGCAGTGACAGGCACTATGGCTACACCTTC. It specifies CASSDRHYGYTF.

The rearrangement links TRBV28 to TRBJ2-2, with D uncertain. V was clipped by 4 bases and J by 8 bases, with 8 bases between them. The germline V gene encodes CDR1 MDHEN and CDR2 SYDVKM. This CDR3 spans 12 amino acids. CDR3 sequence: CASSSTRGELFF. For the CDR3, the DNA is TGTGCCAGCAGTTCTACGAGGGGGGAGCTGTTTTTT.

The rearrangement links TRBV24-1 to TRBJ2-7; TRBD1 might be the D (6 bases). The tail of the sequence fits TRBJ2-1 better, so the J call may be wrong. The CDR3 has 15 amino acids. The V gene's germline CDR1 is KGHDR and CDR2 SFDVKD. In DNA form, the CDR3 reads TGTGCCACCAGTGATTCGCAGGGGACCTACAATGAGCAGTTCTTC. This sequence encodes CATSDSQGTYNEQFF.

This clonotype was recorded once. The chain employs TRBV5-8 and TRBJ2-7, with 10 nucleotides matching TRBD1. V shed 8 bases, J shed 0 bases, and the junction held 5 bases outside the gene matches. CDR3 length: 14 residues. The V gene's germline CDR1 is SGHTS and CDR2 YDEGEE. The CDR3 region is CASADRGSSYEQYF. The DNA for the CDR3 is TGTGCCAGTGCGGACAGGGGGAGCTCCTACGAGCAGTACTTC.

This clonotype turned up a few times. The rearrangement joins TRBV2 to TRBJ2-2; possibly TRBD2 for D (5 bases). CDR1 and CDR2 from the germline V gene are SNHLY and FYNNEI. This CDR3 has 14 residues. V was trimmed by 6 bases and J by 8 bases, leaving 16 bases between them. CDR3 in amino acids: CASSDPMGGGELFF. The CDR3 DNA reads TGTGCCAGCAGCGATCCGATGGGCGGGGGGGAGCTGTTTTTT.